This T cell receptor beta chain was documented in a study of glioma-infiltrating T cells. CDR1 is ENHRY, CDR2 SYGVKD, per germline. The CDR3 has 16 residues. Using RNA template, CDR3s of TCR alpha and beta were amplified with iRepertoire arm-PCR. One-step reverse transcription and amplification started from around 100-400 ng of tissue mRNA or PBMC total RNA. MiXCR was run by TCRdb on the multiplex PCR reads, yielding one entry per CDR3 protein. The sample includes about 190,000 distinct CDR3 sequences, approximately 30% of them seen just once. Concerning this clonotype itself: An end of the junction does not agree with germline; a read error may underlie this.

The specimen was glioma tissue, nonneoplastic brain tissue, or PBMCs (not recorded which). This receptor was taken from a human donor with low-grade glioma or glioblastoma, undergoing nonglioma brain surgery, or in good health (not recorded which). J is TRBJ2-1 and V is TRBV10-3; tentative D call: TRBD2 (5 bases). The CDR3 loop reads CAISERGSTSDNEQFF. The CDR3 DNA reads as TGTGCCATCAGTGAACGGGGAAGTACCTCCGACAATGAGCAGTTCTTC.